The 26 T cell receptor beta chains given below trace back to one sample, sequenced in a study of regulatory T cells in long-lasting Graves disease. Arm-PCR of CDR3 regions and iRepertoire HTBI primers were used to build TCR beta libraries. MiXCR, run by TCRdb on the multiplex PCR reads, gives a single entry per CDR3 protein. The table includes 400,000 to 500,000 distinct CDR3 sequences, 21% detected once. Noted time point: persistent/refractory GD, antithyroid drugs over 5 years with positive TRAb. The TCR library used RNA extracted from PBMCs. The starting material was peripheral blood mononuclear cells (PBMCs), obtained when the disease was refractory, from a patient treated with antithyroid drugs. These TCRs come from a female donor with Graves disease.

This clonotype has just a few counts. V usage is TRBV3-1 and J usage is TRBJ1-3; D not certain. This CDR3 contains 14 residues. V was pared by 3 bases and J by 4 bases, with 10 bases between. Germline V gives CDR1 LGHDT, CDR2 YNNKEL (reference sequence). The CDR3 nucleotides are TGTGCCAGCAGCCAGGGTTATTGGGGAAACACCATATATTTT. This encodes CASSQGYWGNTIYF.

This clonotype has ten or more counts. J is TRBJ1-5 and V is TRBV11-1; D unresolved. CDR1 is SGHAT and CDR2 is FQDESV in the germline V gene (reference sequence). There are 14 residues in the CDR3. V lost 5 bases to trimming and J lost 0 bases, with 8 bases between them. CDR3 protein: CASSPGFSNQPQHF. CDR3 sequence (DNA): TGTGCCAGCAGCCCCGGTTTTAGCAATCAGCCCCAGCATTTT.

This clonotype was seen repeatedly, ten times or more. This chain links TRBV2 with TRBJ2-7; possible D gene TRBD2, 6 bases. Germline V gene sequence: CDR1 SNHLY, CDR2 FYNNEI. The ends were cut back, 8 bases at V and 5 bases at J, with 19 bases in the middle. There are 14 residues in the CDR3. The CDR3 bases are TGTGCCAGCCTTCAGATGCGGGGAGTTCACGAGCAGTACTTC. As protein: CASLQMRGVHEQYF. The whole variable domain, remainder taken from reference TRBV2 and TRBJ2-7, is EPEVTQTPSHQVTQMGQEVILRCVPISNHLYFYWYRQILGQKVEFLVSFYNNEISEKSEIFDDQFSVERPDGSNFTLKIRSTKLEDSAMYFCASLQMRGVHEQYFGPGTRLTVT.

This CDR3 is CAIGRATYNEQFF. The DNA for the CDR3 is TGTGCCATCGGGAGGGCCACATACAATGAGCAGTTCTTC. The chain employs TRBV10-3 and TRBJ2-1; 7 nucleotides align to TRBD2. This CDR3 is 13 amino acids long. Germline assignment: CDR1 ENHRY and CDR2 SYGVKD. V dropped 8 bases and J dropped 4; count of bases not matched to a gene: 5.

DNA of the CDR3: TGTGCCAGTTGGCGGGGCCCCTACAATGAGCAGTTCTTC. Its protein product is CASWRGPYNEQFF. The chain recombines TRBV19 with TRBJ2-1; weak D call: TRBD2 (6 bases). The V end lost 8 bases, the J end lost 2 bases, and 10 bases lay between the germline ends. The germline CDR1 and CDR2 sequences are LNHDA and SQIVND (reference sequence). The CDR3 covers 13 residues.

This clonotype was observed at least ten times. The CDR3 DNA sequence: TGTGCCAGCAGCTTAAGGGGAGAGTCAATCTATGGCTACACCTTC. Amino acid sequence: CASSLRGESIYGYTF. The V gene is TRBV11-3, the J gene TRBJ1-2; weak D call: TRBD1 (5 bases). CDR1 is SGHNT, CDR2 YENEEA, per germline. Trimming cost V 2 bases and J 4 bases, with 14 bases left between them. CDR3 size: 15 residues.

This clonotype was seen only a few times. The rearrangement joins TRBV20-1 to TRBJ2-2; D not resolved. The V end lost 1 base, the J end lost 3 bases, and 3 bases lay between the germline ends. Germline V gene data show CDR1 as DFQATT and CDR2 as SNEGSKA (reference sequence). CDR3 length equals 12 residues. The CDR3 spells CSARVYTGELFF. CDR3 bases: TGCAGTGCTAGAGTTTACACCGGGGAGCTGTTTTTT.

This clonotype was detected many times. The rearrangement links TRBV29-1 to TRBJ2-5; TRBD1 matches 12 bases. The CDR3 consists of 14 residues. The germline CDR1 and CDR2 sequences are SQVTM and ANQGSEA. V was clipped by 6 bases and J by 5 bases; unmatched bases: 7. This CDR3 reads CSVWGTGGSETQYF. CDR3 coding DNA: TGCAGCGTGTGGGGGACAGGGGGCTCGGAGACCCAGTACTTC.

There are a few counts of this clonotype. V gene TRBV30 combines with J gene TRBJ1-1, with 8 bases lining up with TRBD1. This CDR3 is built from 14 residues. CDR1 GTSNPN and CDR2 SVGIG come from the germline V gene (reference sequence). Unmatched junction bases numbered 10, after V lost 0 bases and J lost 10 bases. In nucleotides, the CDR3 is TGTGCCTGGAGTGTACTAATGACAGGGGTGTCAGCTTTCTTT. This encodes CAWSVLMTGVSAFF.

This clonotype came up a few times. This rearrangement joins TRBV25-1 to TRBJ2-1; D is unclear. Trimming removed 2 bases at V and 5 bases at J, with 7 bases between. Germline V lookup: CDR1 MGHDK, CDR2 SYGVNS. This CDR3 has 13 residues. In DNA form, the CDR3 reads TGTGCCAGCAGTGAAAACAACGACAATGAGCAGTTCTTC. Residues: CASSENNDNEQFF.

This clonotype was seen ten or more times. The rearrangement links TRBV28 to TRBJ2-2; 14 bases are shared with TRBD2. The CDR3 is made up of 16 amino acids. The germline V gene has CDR1 MDHEN and CDR2 SYDVKM. The V segment lost 6 bases and the J segment 6 bases; nucleotides outside the gene matches: 6. Here the CDR3 DNA reads TGTGCCAGCAGGCGGGGACTAGCGGGAGCGGCCGGGGAGCTGTTTTTT. Translating it yields CASRRGLAGAAGELFF.

This clonotype was seen more than once but under ten times. The V gene is TRBV4-2, the J gene TRBJ2-2, with D possibly TRBD2 on 5 matching bases. CDR1 LGHNA and CDR2 YNFKEQ come from the germline V gene. V lost 0 bases and J lost 7, with 12 bases in between. This CDR3 contains 15 residues. DNA for the CDR3: TGTGCCAGCAGCCAAGATCTTCGGAGCGGCGGGGAGCTGTTTTTT. Protein product: CASSQDLRSGGELFF.

The gene calls are TRBV5-1 and TRBJ2-7; 14 nucleotides align to TRBD2. CDR3 size: 16 residues. The V and J ends lost 4 bases and 1 base, in that order; junction bases with no gene match: 4. CDR1 and CDR2 (germline): SGHRS, YFSETQ. Written as DNA, the CDR3 is TGCGCCAGCAGCCGGGGGACTAGCGGGGGTTCCTACGAGCAGTACTTC. The encoded protein is CASSRGTSGGSYEQYF.

This clonotype turned up a few times. The chain recombines TRBV27 with TRBJ1-4, with D uncertain. In germline, CDR1 is MNHEY, CDR2 SMNVEV (reference sequence). Trimming took 10 bases from V and 0 from J, leaving 9 bases between them. The length of the CDR3 is 13 residues. CDR3 sequence (DNA): TGTGCCACCTCAGACCCAACTAATGAAAAACTGTTTTTT. Encoded protein: CATSDPTNEKLFF.

This clonotype showed up many times. CDR3 residues: CASSLSGLELFF. In DNA form, the CDR3 reads TGTGCCAGCAGCTTAAGCGGACTAGAGCTGTTTTTT. The chain recombines TRBV6-1 with TRBJ2-2, with D maybe TRBD2 (6 bases). This CDR3 is 12 amino acids long. Germline assignment: CDR1 MNHNS and CDR2 SASEGT. The V end lost 6 bases, the J end lost 11 bases, and 13 bases lay between the germline ends.

This clonotype came up many times. The junction differs from germline at one of its ends, possibly a read error. The chain carries TRBV3-1 and TRBJ2-5; D not certain. CDR1 LGHDT and CDR2 YNNKEL come from the germline V gene (reference sequence). The length of the CDR3 is 14 residues. In DNA, the CDR3 is TGTGCCAGCACCCAAGTAAGAGCTCTTGAGACCCAGTACTTC. Translated, it gives CASTQVRALETQYF.

This clonotype was observed at least ten times. The chain employs TRBV20-1 and TRBJ2-5; 8 positions match TRBD1. The germline V gene has CDR1 DFQATT and CDR2 SNEGSKA (reference sequence). The CDR3 runs 12 residues. V was pared by 5 bases and J by 5 bases, with 4 bases of the junction left unmatched. CDR3 sequence reads: CSAPQGVETQYF. CDR3 coding DNA: TGCAGTGCTCCACAGGGGGTTGAGACCCAGTACTTC.

This clonotype was seen ten or more times. This sequence joins TRBV2 and TRBJ1-2, with D tentatively TRBD1 (6 bases). Trimming cost V 0 bases and J 8 bases, with 19 bases left between them. The CDR3 loop spans 16 amino acids. Germline loops: CDR1 SNHLY, CDR2 FYNNEI. The CDR3 region has the DNA TGTGCCAGCAGTGAAGCTGGGATTCCGGGGGCGCGAGGCTACACCTTC. This sequence encodes CASSEAGIPGARGYTF.

The sample holds many counts of this clonotype. The chain carries TRBV10-3 and TRBJ2-7; 10 bases align to TRBD2. V dropped 10 bases and J dropped 7; count of bases not matched to a gene: 13. The CDR3 is made up of 14 amino acids. CDR1 and CDR2 (germline): ENHRY, SYGVKD. CDR3 coding DNA: TGTGCCACCGCTTCTTCTAGCGGGAGTCGGGAGCAGTACTTC. It specifies CATASSSGSREQYF.

This clonotype occurred many times. This chain's CDR3 is CATSFGQGNTEAFF. The CDR3 coding sequence is TGTGCCACCAGCTTCGGACAGGGGAACACTGAAGCTTTCTTT. The V and J genes are TRBV15 and TRBJ1-1, with 8 bases matching TRBD1. CDR1 is LNHNV and CDR2 is YYDKDF in the germline V gene (reference sequence). V shed 5 bases, J shed 1 base, and the junction held 3 bases outside the gene matches. The CDR3 length is 14 residues.

This clonotype has at least ten counts. This rearrangement joins TRBV6-5 to TRBJ2-7, with 7 bases matching TRBD2. The junction had 10 bases not matched to a gene; V was cut back by 0 bases and J by 5 bases. The CDR3 is 16 amino acids. In germline, CDR1 is MNHEY, CDR2 SVGAGI. The CDR3 DNA reads as TGTGCCAGCAGTTACTCGTCTTGGACTAGTCGCGACGAGCAGTACTTC. This sequence encodes CASSYSSWTSRDEQYF.

This clonotype has at least ten counts. The V gene is TRBV7-9, the J gene TRBJ2-2; 7 bases map to TRBD1. Trimming cost V 5 bases and J 3 bases; bases outside gene matches: 6. This CDR3 comprises 15 residues. CDR1 SEHNR and CDR2 FQNEAQ come from the germline V gene (reference sequence). The CDR3 region has the DNA TGTGCCAGCAGCCCGACAGGGTGGGACACCGGGGAGCTGTTTTTT. Amino acids: CASSPTGWDTGELFF.

This clonotype showed up just a few times. The rearrangement links TRBV15 to TRBJ2-2; maybe TRBD1 (5 bases). The CDR3 loop spans 16 amino acids. In germline, CDR1 is LNHNV, CDR2 YYDKDF (reference sequence). V was shortened by 1 base and J by 1 base, with 10 bases between the two germline ends. As DNA, the CDR3 is TGTGCCACCAGCAGAGGCGCAGGGAAGAACACCGGGGAGCTGTTTTTT. Its translation is CATSRGAGKNTGELFF.

At least ten counts were recorded for this clonotype. The V call is TRBV18, the J call TRBJ1-1; D might be TRBD1 (5 bases). V was pared by 0 bases and J by 3 bases, with 5 bases between. There are 13 residues in the CDR3. Germline CDR1 reads KGHSH; CDR2 reads LQKENI. The CDR3, as DNA: TGTGCCAGCTCACCACCGGGGGACACTGAAGCTTTCTTT. Protein sequence: CASSPPGDTEAFF.

The rearrangement joins TRBV6-2 or TRBV6-3 to TRBJ1-1, with 8 bases that match TRBD1. Unmatched junction bases numbered 8, after V lost 2 bases and J lost 0 bases. The CDR3 is 17 residues long. In germline, CDR1 is MNHEY, CDR2 SVGEGT. The chain's CDR3 is CASSYRQGLTMNTEAFF. CDR3 in DNA: TGTGCCAGCAGTTACAGACAGGGGCTTACTATGAACACTGAAGCTTTCTTT.

This clonotype was observed many times. The rearrangement joins TRBV2 to TRBJ2-7; 7 bases are a match to TRBD1. V was clipped by 5 bases and J by 2 bases; unmatched bases: 9. From germline, CDR1 is SNHLY and CDR2 FYNNEI. The CDR3 runs 15 residues. The CDR3 nucleotides read TGTGCCAGCAGTAAAGACAGGGCCCAAGCCTACGAGCAGTACTTC. Protein sequence: CASSKDRAQAYEQYF.